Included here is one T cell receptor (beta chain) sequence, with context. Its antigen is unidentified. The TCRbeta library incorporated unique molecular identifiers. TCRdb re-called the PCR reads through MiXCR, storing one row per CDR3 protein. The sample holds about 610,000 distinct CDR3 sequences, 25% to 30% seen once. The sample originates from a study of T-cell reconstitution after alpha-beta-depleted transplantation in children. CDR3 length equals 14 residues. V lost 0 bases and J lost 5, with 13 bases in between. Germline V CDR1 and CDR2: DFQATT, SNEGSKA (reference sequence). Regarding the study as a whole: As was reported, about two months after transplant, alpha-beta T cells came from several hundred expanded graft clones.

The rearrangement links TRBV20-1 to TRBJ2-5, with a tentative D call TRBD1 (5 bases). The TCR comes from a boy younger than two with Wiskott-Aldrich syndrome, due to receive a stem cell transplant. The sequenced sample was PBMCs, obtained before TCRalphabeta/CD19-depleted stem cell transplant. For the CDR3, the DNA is TGCAGTGCTAGAGATATTGCAGGGTTGGAGACCCAGTACTTC. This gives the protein CSARDIAGLETQYF.